A selection of T cell receptor beta chains follows, all from one sample in a study of chemoradiotherapy in HPV16-positive cancers. Sequenced by immunoSEQ multiplex PCR; TCRdb stores in-frame clones only, minus some. The sample has fewer than 6,500 clones; around 90% are singletons. Sequences were derived from blood, sampled from a patient who underwent chemoradiotherapy. The source of these receptors is a human donor with HPV-associated anogenital cancer. Both conserved end residues are part of each CDR3. A D gene is named only where the DNA matches it firmly. Size is stated for part of the rows, as once, few or many counts, or as a class when the clone is expanded.

V gene: TRBV6-6
D gene: -
clone size: -
J gene: TRBJ1-1
CDR3 protein: CASSHRPSKLNTEAFF
CDR3 DNA: TGTGCCAGCAGTCACCGTCCCAGCAAATTGAACACTGAAGCTTTCTTT

V gene: TRBV7-6
D gene: -
clone size: -
J gene: TRBJ1-6
CDR3 protein: CASSLEISNSPLHF
CDR3 DNA: TGTGCCAGCAGCTTAGAGATATCTAATTCACCCCTCCACTTT

V gene: TRBV2
D gene: TRBD1
clone size: -
J gene: TRBJ2-1
CDR3 protein: CASSAHRGPSYEQFF
CDR3 DNA: TGTGCCAGCAGCGCCCACAGGGGCCCCTCGTATGAGCAGTTCTTC

V gene: TRBV9
D gene: -
clone size: -
J gene: TRBJ2-2
CDR3 protein: CASSVTGGGTNTGELFF
CDR3 DNA: TGTGCCAGCAGCGTAACTGGGGGGGGGACAAACACCGGGGAGCTGTTTTTT

V gene: TRBV23-1
D gene: TRBD2
clone size: few
J gene: TRBJ2-7
CDR3 protein: CARTSGNEQYF
CDR3 DNA: TGCGCCAGAACTAGCGGGAACGAGCAGTACTTC

V gene: TRBV6-1
D gene: -
clone size: few
J gene: TRBJ2-7
CDR3 protein: CASSEGLPFEQYF
CDR3 DNA: TGTGCCAGCAGTGAGGGTCTACCTTTTGAGCAGTACTTC

V gene: TRBV6-1
D gene: -
clone size: -
J gene: TRBJ2-5
CDR3 protein: CAARVVGTQETQYF
CDR3 DNA: TGTGCCGCGAGGGTTGTTGGGACGCAAGAGACCCAGTACTTC

V gene: TRBV21-1
D gene: -
clone size: -
J gene: TRBJ1-1
CDR3 protein: CASSKRGTGDFMLYTEAFF
CDR3 DNA: TGTGCCAGCAGCAAACGTGGGACAGGGGATTTCATGTTATACACTGAAGCTTTCTTT

V gene: TRBV7-3
D gene: -
clone size: -
J gene: TRBJ2-7
CDR3 protein: CASSPGSGKLDEQYF
CDR3 DNA: TGTGCCAGCAGCCCCGGGTCCGGGAAACTAGACGAGCAGTACTTC

V gene: TRBV11-3
D gene: -
clone size: -
J gene: TRBJ1-1
CDR3 protein: CASSLDSQGHTEAFF
CDR3 DNA: TGTGCCAGCAGCTTAGATTCCCAGGGACACACTGAAGCTTTCTTT

V gene: TRBV19
D gene: -
clone size: -
J gene: TRBJ1-6
CDR3 protein: CASTMDGSSYNSPLHF
CDR3 DNA: TGTGCCAGTACCATGGACGGCAGCTCCTATAATTCACCCCTCCACTTT

V gene: TRBV7-3
D gene: -
clone size: -
J gene: TRBJ2-7
CDR3 protein: CASSLTSRYEQYF
CDR3 DNA: TGTGCCAGCAGCTTAACGTCACGCTACGAGCAGTACTTC

V gene: TRBV7-9
D gene: -
clone size: -
J gene: TRBJ1-3
CDR3 protein: CASSPATPGNTIYF
CDR3 DNA: TGTGCCAGCAGTCCGGCCACCCCTGGAAACACCATATATTTT

V gene: TRBV28
D gene: -
clone size: -
J gene: TRBJ1-1
CDR3 protein: CASSRRAITEAFF
CDR3 DNA: TGTGCCAGCAGCCGTAGGGCTATCACTGAAGCTTTCTTT

V gene: TRBV4-3
D gene: -
clone size: -
J gene: TRBJ2-2
CDR3 protein: CASSLLGLPTGELFF
CDR3 DNA: TGCGCCAGCAGCCTACTGGGACTCCCCACCGGGGAGCTGTTTTTT

V gene: TRBV7-9
D gene: TRBD1
clone size: -
J gene: TRBJ1-3
CDR3 protein: CASSFQGERNTIYF
CDR3 DNA: TGTGCCAGCAGCTTCCAGGGGGAAAGAAACACCATATATTTT